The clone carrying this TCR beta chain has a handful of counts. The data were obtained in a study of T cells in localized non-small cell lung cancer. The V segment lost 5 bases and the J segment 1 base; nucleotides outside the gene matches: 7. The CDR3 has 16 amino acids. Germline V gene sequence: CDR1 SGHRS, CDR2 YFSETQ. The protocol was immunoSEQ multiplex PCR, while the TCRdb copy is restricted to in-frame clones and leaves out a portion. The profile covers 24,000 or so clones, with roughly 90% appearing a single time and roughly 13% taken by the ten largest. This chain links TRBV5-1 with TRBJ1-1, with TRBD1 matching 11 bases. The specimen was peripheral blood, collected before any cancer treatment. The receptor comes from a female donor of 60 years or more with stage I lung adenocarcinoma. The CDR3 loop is CASSFPGTGGNTEAFF. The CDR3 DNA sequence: TGCGCCAGCAGTTTCCCCGGGACAGGGGGGAACACTGAAGCTTTCTTT.